This TCR beta chain was observed in a study of blood T cell repertoires in COVID-19. The overall study: Samples taken during acute and convalescent COVID-19 were collected in the United States, Italy and Spain. Sources were T cells, B-cell-depleted T cells, or PBMCs; the material itself was cDNA or gDNA.

Original handling: Counts of nucleated cells, estimated from reference gene primer amplification, were obtained. TCRdb's table, derived via immunoSEQ multiplex PCR, lists solely in-frame clones and lacks some. The V and J calls and the clone size are those of that table, but D and trimming were determined from the DNA. Of under 45,000 clones detected, around three quarters appear once; the ten largest clones hold about 25%. V gave up 6 bases and J gave up 0 bases, with 11 bases separating them. The CDR3 is 14 amino acids. Germline values: CDR1 MNHEY, CDR2 SVGAGI. This receptor was identified in a man older than 75 with acute or convalescent COVID-19. The chain couples TRBV6-5 to TRBJ1-1; no reliable D call. Specimen: peripheral blood. The CDR3 DNA follows: TGTGCCAGCAGCACCCCGGGTATGAACACTGAAGCTTTCTTT. It yields the protein CASSTPGMNTEAFF.